Below, 32 T cell receptor beta chains from the same sample are listed, as sequenced in a study of T cells in pancreatic ductal adenocarcinoma. Selected pancreatic ductal adenocarcinoma patients had undergone surgery without neoadjuvant therapy. Measured with immunoSEQ multiplex PCR; TCRdb has only the in-frame clones, and not every one. The data show roughly 11,000 clones, just over 85% seen once. The source material was PBMCs. The receptors shown here come from a human donor with pancreatic ductal adenocarcinoma.

The chain carries TRBV2 and TRBJ1-1; 10 nucleotides align to TRBD1. Looked up from germline, CDR1 is SNHLY and CDR2 is FYNNEI. Trimming removed 4 bases from V and 3 bases from J; junction bases left unmatched: 8. This CDR3 contains 16 residues. The CDR3 bases are TGTGCCAGCAGTGGAAGACAGGGGGCAGGGGACACTGAAGCTTTCTTT. Protein sequence: CASSGRQGAGDTEAFF.

This rearrangement joins TRBV5-4 to TRBJ1-1; D unclear. CDR1 is SGHNT and CDR2 is YYREEE in the germline V gene (reference sequence). The CDR3 consists of 13 residues. Between the trimmed V and J ends, which lost 2 bases and 3 bases, there was a span of 8 bases. The CDR3 is CASSFLTHTEAFF. In DNA form, the CDR3 reads TGTGCCAGCAGCTTTTTGACTCACACTGAAGCTTTCTTT.

This clone was picked up one time. V gene TRBV19 combines with J gene TRBJ2-1; TRBD2 is a possible D gene (6 bases). CDR3 size: 13 residues. V lost 7 bases, J lost 9 bases, and 16 bases lay in between. In germline, CDR1 is LNHDA, CDR2 SQIVND (reference sequence). The DNA of the CDR3 is TGTGCCAGTAAGGGCGGAGGGGTTGGTGAGCAGTTCTTC. Its translation is CASKGGGVGEQFF. Full variable domain (remainder filled in from reference TRBV19 and TRBJ2-1): DGGITQSPKYLFRKEGQNVTLSCEQNLNHDAMYWYRQDPGQGLRLIYYSQIVNDFQKGDIAEGYSVSREKKESFPLTVTSAQKNPTAFYLCASKGGGVGEQFFGPGTRLTVL.

The chain links TRBV7-9 to TRBJ2-3; tentative D call: TRBD1 (5 bases). Deletions cut 10 bases from V and 3 bases from J, with 11 bases between. The germline gives CDR1 SEHNR, CDR2 FQNEAQ (reference sequence). The CDR3 loop spans 12 amino acids. DNA of the CDR3: TGTGCCATAGGGGAAGAGACAGATACGCAGTATTTT. Protein sequence: CAIGEETDTQYF.

J is TRBJ2-1 and V is TRBV6-1; 7 nucleotides line up with TRBD2. The V and J ends lost 4 bases and 8 bases, in that order; junction bases with no gene match: 2. The CDR3 totals 12 residues. The V gene's germline CDR1 is MNHNS and CDR2 SASEGT. CDR3 loop: CASSGAGDEQFF. The CDR3 nucleotides are TGTGCCAGCAGTGGGGCGGGGGATGAGCAGTTCTTC.

In this sample, this clone turned up a few times. A junction boundary mismatches the germline segment, possibly from a read error. The chain employs TRBV5-1 and TRBJ2-7, with D maybe TRBD1 (6 bases). From germline, CDR1 is SGHRS and CDR2 YFSETQ. The CDR3 extends over 14 amino acids. Here the CDR3 reads CASRLEDSLGEQYF. The CDR3 region has the DNA TGCGCCAGCAGGTTGGAGGACAGCCTGGGAGAGCAGTACTTC.

The chain links TRBV4-1 to TRBJ2-5; possible D gene TRBD2, 6 bases. Germline lookup yields CDR1 MGHRA and CDR2 YSYEKL. V shed 4 bases and J shed 5 bases, with 26 bases lying between them. The CDR3 extends over 18 amino acids. CDR3 nucleotides: TGCGCCAGCAGCCCCCGGATCGGGGCGGGGCGGGACGGTGAGACCCAGTACTTC. Protein sequence: CASSPRIGAGRDGETQYF.

This clone occurred once. The V call is TRBV29-1, the J call TRBJ1-2; 7 nucleotides match TRBD1. Unmatched junction bases numbered 4, after V lost 2 bases and J lost 7 bases. The CDR3 is 12 residues long. Germline CDR1 SQVTM, CDR2 ANQGSEA. CDR3 nucleotide sequence: TGCAGCGTTGAAACAGGGGCGAGTGGCTACACCTTC. The encoded protein is CSVETGASGYTF.

The CDR3 loop reads CASRPTARYGYTF. In DNA form, the CDR3 reads TGTGCCAGCAGGCCCACAGCTCGGTATGGCTACACCTTC. This chain uses TRBV6-6 with TRBJ1-2, with D uncertain. CDR3 length equals 13 residues. Germline-derived CDR1 and CDR2 are MNHNY and SVGAGI (reference sequence). The ends were cut back, 6 bases at V and 5 bases at J, with 13 bases in the middle.

The CDR3 DNA sequence: TGTGCCATCACCTCGGCTAGCAGAGATGAGCAGTTCTTC. Amino acids: CAITSASRDEQFF. V gene TRBV6-6 combines with J gene TRBJ2-1; the D gene is possibly TRBD2 (5 bases). V was cut by 10 bases and J by 8 bases, with 18 bases left in between. Germline values: CDR1 MNHNY, CDR2 SVGAGI (reference sequence). The CDR3 sequence is 13 residues long.

The V gene is TRBV5-4, the J gene TRBJ2-1; no clear D gene. Germline V CDR1 and CDR2: SGHNT, YYREEE (reference sequence). There are 13 residues in the CDR3. V gave up 4 bases and J gave up 0 bases, with 5 bases separating them. CDR3 in amino acids: CASSPSSYNEQFF. DNA of the CDR3: TGTGCCAGCAGCCCTAGCTCCTACAATGAGCAGTTCTTC. Full variable domain (outside the CDR3, taken from reference TRBV5-4 and TRBJ2-1): ETGVTQSPTHLIKTRGQQVTLRCSSQSGHNTVSWYQQALGQGPQFIFQYYREEENGRGNFPPRFSGLQFPNYSSELNVNALELDDSALYLCASSPSSYNEQFFGPGTRLTVL.

The V call is TRBV15, the J call TRBJ2-5; D is unclear. The germline gives CDR1 LNHNV, CDR2 YYDKDF (reference sequence). This CDR3 comprises 17 residues. Trimming pared 2 bases from V and 2 bases from J, leaving 18 bases between. For the CDR3, the DNA is TGTGCCACCAGCAGAATGGAGAGCTCGAAGGATCAAGAGACCCAGTACTTC. Translating it yields CATSRMESSKDQETQYF.

The V and J genes are TRBV10-2 and TRBJ1-5; D perhaps matches TRBD1 (6 bases). In germline, CDR1 is WSHSY, CDR2 SAAADI. Trimming stripped 8 bases from V and 4 bases from J, with 12 bases between. This CDR3 is 13 amino acids long. CDR3 loop: CASRGHQNQPQHF. In nucleotides, the CDR3 is TGCGCCAGCCGGGGACACCAGAATCAGCCCCAGCATTTT.

The gene calls are TRBV10-3 and TRBJ1-4; D perhaps matches TRBD1 (6 bases). Trimming removed 2 bases at V and 3 bases at J, with 10 bases between. CDR1 and CDR2 from the germline V gene are ENHRY and SYGVKD. The CDR3 is 15 amino acids. The CDR3 DNA is TGTGCCATCAGTGAGCAGGGGTATTCTAATGAAAAACTGTTTTTT. Encoded protein: CAISEQGYSNEKLFF.

The genes are TRBV18 and TRBJ1-1, with 7 bases aligning to TRBD1. Germline V gene lookup returns CDR1 KGHSH and CDR2 LQKENI. This CDR3 has 15 amino acids. V shed 6 bases, J shed 2 bases, and the junction held 9 bases outside the gene matches. DNA for the CDR3: TGTGCCAGCTCGCAGGGACAGACTGAAAACACTGAAGCTTTCTTT. This translates into CASSQGQTENTEAFF.

This rearrangement joins TRBV6-5 to TRBJ2-2, with a possible D match to TRBD2 (5 bases). Germline CDR1 and CDR2: MNHEY and SVGAGI. V was cut by 6 bases and J by 7 bases, with 12 bases left in between. The length of the CDR3 is 13 residues. CDR3 protein: CASSQPGIGELFF. The CDR3 DNA reads TGTGCCAGCAGCCAACCGGGGATCGGGGAGCTGTTTTTT.

The chain employs TRBV7-2 and TRBJ2-7; D uncertain. V was clipped by 0 bases and J by 0 bases, with 9 bases between them. This CDR3 is 15 amino acids long. CDR1 SGHTA and CDR2 FQGNSA come from the germline V gene. DNA for the CDR3: TGTGCCAGCAGCTTAGCTACTTATAGCTCCTACGAGCAGTACTTC. Translation gives CASSLATYSSYEQYF.

The V call is TRBV9, the J call TRBJ2-7, with TRBD1 identical over 9 bases. The ends lost 4 bases at V and 1 base at J; junction bases unmatched: 6. Germline V gives CDR1 SGDLS, CDR2 YYNGEE. The CDR3 runs to 15 residues. DNA of the CDR3: TGTGCCAGCAGCCCTAGGACAGGGGAATCCTACGAGCAGTACTTC. Translating it yields CASSPRTGESYEQYF.

This chain links TRBV9 with TRBJ2-2; D not resolved. Per the germline V gene, CDR1 is SGDLS and CDR2 is YYNGEE. The CDR3 is made up of 14 amino acids. V was trimmed by 5 bases and J by 1 base, leaving 9 bases between them. CDR3 in amino acids: CASSSQRNTGELFF. Written as DNA, the CDR3 is TGTGCCAGCAGTTCGCAAAGGAACACCGGGGAGCTGTTTTTT.

This clone was seen only once. V and J are TRBV7-6 and TRBJ2-5; D possibly corresponds to TRBD1 (6 bases). The V end lost 1 base, the J end lost 3 bases, and 12 bases lay between the germline ends. This CDR3 comprises 15 residues. Germline CDR1 reads SGHVS; CDR2 reads FNYEAQ. The chain's CDR3 is CASSLVDRLEETQYF. The DNA of the CDR3 is TGTGCCAGCAGCTTAGTGGACAGACTTGAAGAGACCCAGTACTTC.

CDR3 sequence (DNA): TGTGCCAGCAGCTTAAGACAGGTATCGGTTTTGAACACTGAAGCTTTCTTT. Protein product: CASSLRQVSVLNTEAFF. The gene calls are TRBV7-8 and TRBJ1-1; maybe TRBD1 (6 bases). Between the trimmed V and J ends, which lost 2 bases and 0 bases, there was a span of 16 bases. This CDR3 contains 17 residues. The germline V gene encodes CDR1 SGHVS and CDR2 FQNEAQ.

The genes are TRBV19 and TRBJ2-7; D unclear. V shed 3 bases and J shed 4 bases, with 13 bases lying between them. The CDR3 loop spans 14 amino acids. Per germline, CDR1 LNHDA and CDR2 SQIVND (reference sequence). CDR3 nucleotides: TGTGCCAGTAGTATGTCGAGTAGTGGATACGAGCAGTACTTC. Translating it yields CASSMSSSGYEQYF.

V usage is TRBV6-6 and J usage is TRBJ2-7, with D unresolved. The germline V gene encodes CDR1 MNHNY and CDR2 SVGAGI (reference sequence). With 10 bases removed from V and 2 bases from J, the gap between germline ends came to 9 bases. The CDR3 spans 11 residues. The CDR3 region has the DNA TGTGCCACCACTCAAGCCTACGAGCAGTACTTC. Translation: CATTQAYEQYF.

This clone was seen only once. This chain connects TRBV2 to TRBJ1-5; D may be TRBD1 (6 bases). The germline V and J ends were trimmed by 5 bases and 1 base, with 15 bases remaining between them. The CDR3 is made up of 16 amino acids. The V gene's germline CDR1 is SNHLY and CDR2 FYNNEI. CDR3 nucleotides: TGTGCCAGCAGTTCTCCCGCCGGGGGCAGCAATCAGCCCCAGCATTTT. This sequence encodes CASSSPAGGSNQPQHF.

CDR3: CATSRARSSYNSPLHF. The CDR3 bases are TGTGCCACCAGCAGAGCAAGAAGCTCCTATAATTCACCCCTCCACTTT. The chain joins TRBV15 to TRBJ1-6, with unresolved D. The V gene lost 1 base and the J gene lost 0 bases, with 7 bases spanning the gap. Per the germline V gene, CDR1 is LNHNV and CDR2 is YYDKDF (reference sequence). The CDR3 is 16 amino acids.

This chain joins TRBV27 and TRBJ2-1; D perhaps matches TRBD2 (7 bases). Trimming cost V 5 bases and J 8 bases, with 16 bases left between them. Germline V gene data show CDR1 as MNHEY and CDR2 as SMNVEV (reference sequence). This CDR3 has 14 amino acids. This chain's CDR3 is CASSKGGGLDEQFF. The CDR3 DNA sequence: TGTGCCAGCAGTAAGGGGGGGGGCTTGGATGAGCAGTTCTTC.

Turning to this clone: Compared with germline, one end of the junction differs, possibly owing to a read error. The gene calls are TRBV5-3 and TRBJ1-5; no clear D. TRBV5-3 carries the ORF label, with uncertain function. The CDR3 consists of 14 residues. In DNA form, the CDR3 reads TGTGCCAGCAGCTTGGCCATGGGTGCCCAGCCCCAGCATTTT. Protein product: CASSLAMGAQPQHF.

The rearrangement uses TRBV7-8 and TRBJ1-2; D not resolved. The CDR3 sequence is 16 residues long. In germline, CDR1 is SGHVS, CDR2 FQNEAQ. The V and J ends lost 4 bases and 1 base respectively, with 16 bases between them. The CDR3 spells CASSSSTLPVNYGYTF. The CDR3 region has the DNA TGTGCCAGCAGCTCCTCGACTTTACCGGTTAACTATGGCTACACCTTC.

This clone was picked up one time. The chain couples TRBV5-4 to TRBJ1-4; TRBD1 aligns across 8 bases. CDR1 and CDR2 from the germline V gene are SGHNT and YYREEE (reference sequence). V lost 3 bases and J lost 0; bases outside the gene matches: 4. This CDR3 region has 16 residues. The CDR3 coding sequence is TGTGCCAGCAGCTCTCAGGGGGCGACAACTAATGAAAAACTGTTTTTT. This translates into CASSSQGATTNEKLFF.

This rearrangement joins TRBV5-8 to TRBJ2-2, with D perhaps matching TRBD1 or TRBD2 (6 bases each). CDR1 is SGHTS, CDR2 YDEGEE, per germline. This CDR3 contains 17 residues. V was shortened by 3 bases and J by 2 bases, with 17 bases between the two germline ends. The CDR3 bases are TGTGCCAGCAGCTCGAGGGGGGTAGGAGGAAACACCGGGGAGCTGTTTTTT. This encodes CASSSRGVGGNTGELFF. Variable domain in full (rest from reference TRBV5-8 and TRBJ2-2): EAGVTQSPTHLIKTRGQQATLRCSPISGHTSVYWYQQALGLGLQFLLWYDEGEERNRGNFPPRFSGRQFPNYSSELNVNALELEDSALYLCASSSRGVGGNTGELFFGEGSRLTVL.

The J gene is TRBJ1-2, the V gene TRBV6-6; D may be TRBD1 (5 bases). Germline V gives CDR1 MNHNY, CDR2 SVGAGI (reference sequence). There are 13 residues in the CDR3. The V end lost 7 bases, the J end lost 7 bases, and 16 bases lay between the germline ends. CDR3 DNA: TGTGCCAGCACTGTGAGGGGACGGACTGGCTACACCTTC. Its translation: CASTVRGRTGYTF.

The genes are TRBV18 and TRBJ2-5; unclear D gene. There are 11 residues in the CDR3. The germline CDR1 and CDR2 sequences are KGHSH and LQKENI. Trimming removed 4 bases at V and 5 bases at J, with 5 bases between. CDR3 residues: CASSLQETQYF. The CDR3 DNA reads TGTGCCAGCTCACTACAGGAGACCCAGTACTTC.